This TCR beta chain was found in a study of T-cell reconstitution after alpha-beta-depleted transplantation in children. The germline CDR1 and CDR2 sequences are KGHSH and LQKENI. V lost 4 bases and J 0 bases, leaving 4 bases between the germline ends. This CDR3 contains 13 residues. Unique molecular identifiers were incorporated into the prepared TCRbeta library. TCRdb redid the calling of the PCR reads with MiXCR, one entry per CDR3 protein. The table has about 830,000 distinct CDR3 sequences, 15% to 20% seen once. The chain has TRBV18 and TRBJ1-5; D gene unclear. The clonotype comes from a male patient between 10 and 17 years old who had a stem cell transplant for acute lymphoblastic leukemia, so the T cells may come from the graft donor. The material was PBMCs, mostly from graft donor cells, obtained 360 days after TCRalphabeta/CD19-depleted stem cell transplant. CDR3 protein: CASSHDSNQPQHF. In DNA form, the CDR3 reads TGTGCCAGCTCACACGATAGCAATCAGCCCCAGCATTTT.